What follows are 31 T cell receptor beta chains derived from one specimen sequenced in a study of OX40 agonist ivuxolimab in advanced cancers. Sequencing used immunoSEQ multiplex PCR; TCRdb keeps in-frame clones, though not all of them. Among about 45,000 clones listed, about 79% were seen once. This sample comprised CD4+ or CD8+ T cells sorted from blood, obtained in a trial of the OX40 agonist ivuxolimab. The source of these receptors is an adult with an advanced solid tumor such as melanoma, head and neck, liver or kidney cancer.

V gene TRBV9 combines with J gene TRBJ2-4, with 11 bases that match TRBD1. V shed 0 bases and J 8 bases; nucleotides not matched to a gene: 13. The CDR3 loop spans 18 amino acids. CDR1 and CDR2 (germline): SGDLS, YYNGEE. The CDR3 DNA sequence: TGTGCCAGCAGCGTAGGTACAGGGACAGGGGGGGTTTTGGACATTCAGTACTTC. It codes for CASSVGTGTGGVLDIQYF.

This chain connects TRBV19 to TRBJ2-7, with 7 nucleotides matching TRBD2. Germline CDR1 is LNHDA and CDR2 is SQIVND (reference sequence). The CDR3 consists of 15 residues. Trimming cost V 5 bases and J 4 bases; bases outside gene matches: 11. CDR3: CASSVTGTTPYEQYF. CDR3 bases: TGTGCCAGTAGTGTCACCGGGACTACCCCTTACGAGCAGTACTTC. The full variable domain, with the rest looked up from reference TRBV19 and TRBJ2-7, is DGGITQSPKYLFRKEGQNVTLSCEQNLNHDAMYWYRQDPGQGLRLIYYSQIVNDFQKGDIAEGYSVSREKKESFPLTVTSAQKNPTAFYLCASSVTGTTPYEQYFGPGTRLTVT.

This clone was counted a few times. This CDR3 reads CATTLGLGVFQETQYF. CDR3 DNA sequence: TGCGCCACCACGCTTGGGTTAGGTGTCTTCCAAGAGACCCAGTACTTC. The gene calls are TRBV5-1 and TRBJ2-5; D gene unclear. CDR1 SGHRS and CDR2 YFSETQ come from the germline V gene. Trimming shortened V by 9 bases and J by 1 base, and 22 bases separated the two germline ends. The CDR3 totals 16 residues.

CDR3: CASSARGFNTGELFF. CDR3 bases: TGTGCCAGCTCGGCCAGGGGATTTAACACCGGGGAGCTGTTTTTT. The rearrangement joins TRBV5-4 to TRBJ2-2; D is perhaps TRBD1 (6 bases). Germline lookup yields CDR1 SGHNT and CDR2 YYREEE (reference sequence). This CDR3 is 15 amino acids long. Between the trimmed V and J ends, which lost 7 bases and 2 bases, there was a span of 15 bases.

The sample holds one count of this clone. The rearrangement joins TRBV7-9 to TRBJ2-2; 15 bases agree with TRBD2. This CDR3 comprises 16 residues. Germline V gene data show CDR1 as SEHNR and CDR2 as FQNEAQ (reference sequence). Losses at the gene ends were 5 bases for V and 7 bases for J; bases not matched to a gene: 5. Here the CDR3 reads CASSAGLAGGHGELFF. In DNA form, the CDR3 reads TGTGCCAGCAGCGCTGGACTAGCGGGGGGGCACGGGGAGCTGTTTTTT. Variable domain in full (rest from reference TRBV7-9 and TRBJ2-2): DTGVSQNPRHKITKRGQNVTFRCDPISEHNRLYWYRQTLGQGPEFLTYFQNEAQLEKSRLLSDRFSAERPKGSFSTLEIQRTEQGDSAMYLCASSAGLAGGHGELFFGEGSRLTVL.

The count of this clone is one. V and J are TRBV11-2 and TRBJ1-5; 7 nucleotides match TRBD1. V was pared by 5 bases and J by 9 bases, with 16 bases of the junction left unmatched. The CDR3 totals 16 residues. CDR1 and CDR2 (germline): SGHAT, FQNNGV. CDR3 in amino acids: CASSESGGLGDRPQHF. The CDR3 DNA sequence: TGTGCCAGCAGCGAATCCGGCGGCTTGGGGGACAGGCCCCAGCATTTT.

The V call is TRBV30, the J call TRBJ2-3; 11 bases line up with TRBD2. V dropped 3 bases and J dropped 5; count of bases not matched to a gene: 10. The germline CDR1 and CDR2 sequences are GTSNPN and SVGIG (reference sequence). The CDR3 is 16 amino acids. The CDR3 spells CAWSSPASGRLDTQYF. In DNA form, the CDR3 reads TGTGCCTGGAGCTCCCCCGCTAGCGGGAGGTTAGATACGCAGTATTTT.

The rearrangement uses TRBV5-6 and TRBJ2-7; no clear D. Trimming cost V 0 bases and J 0 bases, with 7 bases left between them. This CDR3 spans 14 amino acids. Germline assignment: CDR1 SGHDT and CDR2 YYEEEE. In nucleotides, the CDR3 is TGTGCCAGCAGCTTGGGACGGACCTCCTACGAGCAGTACTTC. This translates into CASSLGRTSYEQYF.

This clone has more than one count but fewer than ten. The gene calls are TRBV2 and TRBJ1-6; D gene uncertain. Trimming stripped 7 bases from V and 10 bases from J, with 14 bases between. This CDR3 comprises 13 residues. CDR1 and CDR2 from the germline V gene are SNHLY and FYNNEI. CDR3 sequence (DNA): TGTGCCAGCAATGAGGAGGGAAACTCACCCCTCCACTTT. Protein sequence: CASNEEGNSPLHF.

This rearrangement joins TRBV4-3 to TRBJ1-3; D is possibly TRBD1 (6 bases). Germline CDR1 LGHNA, CDR2 YSLEER. CDR3 size: 16 residues. The germline V and J ends were trimmed by 0 bases and 3 bases, with 12 bases remaining between them. The DNA for the CDR3 is TGCGCCAGCAGCCAAGATCCCGGGGACATTGGAAACACCATATATTTT. This codes for CASSQDPGDIGNTIYF.

This clone appeared once. The V gene is TRBV6-6, the J gene TRBJ2-7, with a tentative D call TRBD1 (8 bases). The CDR3 covers 13 residues. V gave up 6 bases and J gave up 4 bases, with 13 bases separating them. Germline CDR1 is MNHNY and CDR2 is SVGAGI (reference sequence). The CDR3 here is CASSGQGLYEQYF. For the CDR3, the DNA is TGTGCCAGCAGCGGACAGGGACTATACGAGCAGTACTTC.

The J gene is TRBJ2-6, the V gene TRBV19, with 7 bases matching TRBD2. V lost 5 bases to trimming and J lost 0 bases; unmatched junction nucleotides: 4. The CDR3 has 16 residues. CDR1 is LNHDA and CDR2 is SQIVND in the germline V gene (reference sequence). Here the CDR3 reads CASSRGDFSGANVLTF. The CDR3 DNA is TGTGCCAGTAGTCGGGGGGACTTCTCTGGGGCCAACGTCCTGACTTTC.

CDR3 residues: CAIKDEGGNSPLHF. DNA of the CDR3: TGTGCCATCAAGGACGAGGGGGGGAATTCACCCCTCCACTTT. The chain has TRBV10-3 and TRBJ1-6, with TRBD1 as a possible D gene (6 bases). CDR3 length: 14 amino acids. Deletions cut 7 bases from V and 7 bases from J, with 14 bases between. Looked up from germline, CDR1 is ENHRY and CDR2 is SYGVKD.

The V and J genes are TRBV5-6 and TRBJ1-2; no definite D call. Per the germline V gene, CDR1 is SGHDT and CDR2 is YYEEEE. Trimming shortened V by 0 bases and J by 8 bases, and 17 bases separated the two germline ends. The CDR3 runs to 15 residues. The CDR3 DNA reads as TGTGCCAGCAGCTTGGTCCGTACAGCGTTGTGGGGCTACACCTTC. Translating gives CASSLVRTALWGYTF.

The rearrangement joins TRBV15 to TRBJ2-3; a possible D gene is TRBD2 (6 bases). The CDR3 consists of 14 residues. CDR1 and CDR2 (germline): LNHNV, YYDKDF (reference sequence). V lost 0 bases, J lost 9 bases, and 13 bases lay in between. The CDR3, as DNA: TGTGCCACCAGCAGAGATCAGAGGACTACGACGCAGTATTTT. Protein product: CATSRDQRTTTQYF.

V and J are TRBV9 and TRBJ1-3; D gene uncertain. Trimming removed 3 bases at V and 0 bases at J, with 10 bases between. The length of the CDR3 is 15 residues. CDR1 and CDR2 (germline): SGDLS, YYNGEE. The CDR3 reads CASSDRRNSGNTIYF. The CDR3 nucleotides are TGTGCCAGCAGCGACCGGAGGAACTCTGGAAACACCATATATTTT.

V usage is TRBV7-8 and J usage is TRBJ1-4; 8 positions agree with TRBD1. From germline, CDR1 is SGHVS and CDR2 FQNEAQ. The length of the CDR3 is 15 residues. After removal of 5 bases from V and 4 bases from J, the junction contained 6 bases not matched to a gene. DNA for the CDR3: TGTGCCAGCAGCAAGTTGACAGGGGTTAATGAAAAACTGTTTTTT. The encoded protein is CASSKLTGVNEKLFF.

This chain joins TRBV4-1 and TRBJ2-2, with D unresolved. Trimming took off 3 bases at V and 7 bases at J, with 6 bases between the two ends. The V gene's germline CDR1 is MGHRA and CDR2 YSYEKL. The CDR3 has 12 residues. CDR3 bases: TGCGCCAGCAGCCACCCCGTCGGGGAGCTGTTTTTT. This encodes CASSHPVGELFF.

This clone was seen only a few times. The chain couples TRBV19 to TRBJ2-4, with TRBD2 identical over 7 bases. The junction had 8 bases not matched to a gene; V was cut back by 3 bases and J by 0 bases. Germline V gene data show CDR1 as LNHDA and CDR2 as SQIVND (reference sequence). The CDR3 loop spans 17 amino acids. The CDR3 protein is CASSIGASGLAKNIQYF. CDR3 coding DNA: TGTGCCAGTAGTATTGGGGCTAGCGGTTTAGCCAAAAACATTCAGTACTTC.

The V and J genes are TRBV6-1 and TRBJ2-7, with D possibly called TRBD1 or TRBD2 (5 bases each). The germline CDR1 and CDR2 sequences are MNHNS and SASEGT. The CDR3 consists of 12 residues. Trimming pared 4 bases from V and 3 bases from J, leaving 7 bases between. The CDR3 sequence is CASSGGNYEQYF. CDR3 sequence (DNA): TGTGCCAGCAGTGGGGGGAACTACGAGCAGTACTTC.

The chain combines TRBV6-6 with TRBJ1-2; tentative D call: TRBD1 (5 bases). CDR1 MNHNY and CDR2 SVGAGI come from the germline V gene (reference sequence). With 7 bases removed from V and 8 bases from J, the gap between germline ends came to 14 bases. The CDR3 extends over 12 amino acids. The CDR3 loop is CASTLGGDGYTF. For the CDR3, the DNA is TGTGCCAGCACCCTGGGGGGGGACGGCTACACCTTC.

The gene calls are TRBV18 and TRBJ2-2; D perhaps matches TRBD1 (6 bases). From germline, CDR1 is KGHSH and CDR2 LQKENI. V was shortened by 6 bases and J by 3 bases, with 14 bases between the two germline ends. CDR3 size: 15 residues. The CDR3 coding sequence is TGTGCCAGCTCGTCAAACAGGGTTGACACCGGGGAGCTGTTTTTT. Protein product: CASSSNRVDTGELFF.

The chain couples TRBV19 to TRBJ1-1; D unresolved. CDR1 is LNHDA, CDR2 SQIVND, per germline (reference sequence). The CDR3 totals 14 residues. Trimming cost V 3 bases and J 5 bases, with 13 bases left between them. CDR3 amino acids: CASSMKGSGTEAFF. CDR3 in DNA: TGTGCCAGTAGTATGAAGGGATCGGGGACTGAAGCTTTCTTT.

The chain couples TRBV7-9 to TRBJ1-1; maybe TRBD1 (6 bases). This CDR3 comprises 16 residues. Germline-derived CDR1 and CDR2 are SEHNR and FQNEAQ (reference sequence). Trimming stripped 5 bases from V and 0 bases from J, with 16 bases between. Here the CDR3 reads CASSPGQPELNTEAFF. The DNA for the CDR3 is TGTGCCAGCAGCCCTGGACAGCCCGAGCTGAACACTGAAGCTTTCTTT.

The V gene is TRBV5-1, the J gene TRBJ2-7, with no clear D. V lost 3 bases to trimming and J lost 6 bases, with 13 bases between them. This CDR3 is 13 amino acids long. Germline V gene sequence: CDR1 SGHRS, CDR2 YFSETQ. The CDR3 region has the DNA TGCGCCAGCAGCTCTCCAGGTTCAGGCGAGCAGTACTTC. This codes for CASSSPGSGEQYF.

The V and J genes are TRBV7-2 and TRBJ1-5; D call uncertain. From germline, CDR1 is SGHTA and CDR2 FQGNSA. V shed 3 bases and J shed 7 bases, with 13 bases lying between them. The length of the CDR3 is 14 residues. The CDR3 nucleotides read TGTGCCAGCAGCTTTGCTTTAGTGGAGCAGCCCCAGCATTTT. As protein: CASSFALVEQPQHF.

The genes are TRBV6-5 and TRBJ1-1; a possible D gene is TRBD1 (6 bases). Germline values: CDR1 MNHEY, CDR2 SVGAGI. The CDR3 has 11 amino acids. V shed 5 bases and J shed 9 bases, with 10 bases lying between them. Written as DNA, the CDR3 is TGTGCCAGCAGTGAAGGGGGTAAAGCTTTCTTT. Amino acids: CASSEGGKAFF.

The chain joins TRBV7-2 to TRBJ2-6; D is perhaps TRBD1 or TRBD2 (5 bases each). Trimming removed 1 base at V and 4 bases at J, with 11 bases between. The germline V gene has CDR1 SGHTA and CDR2 FQGNSA. The CDR3 contains 16 residues. As DNA, the CDR3 is TGTGCCAGCAGCTTAGGATGGGGACCCGGGGCCAACGTCCTGACTTTC. Translating gives CASSLGWGPGANVLTF.

J is TRBJ2-1 and V is TRBV27, with a possible D match to TRBD2 (6 bases). The CDR3 covers 15 residues. The germline V gene has CDR1 MNHEY and CDR2 SMNVEV (reference sequence). Trimming removed 5 bases at V and 2 bases at J, with 13 bases between. The CDR3 sequence is CASSPGTQTYNEQFF. For the CDR3, the DNA is TGTGCCAGCAGTCCCGGGACTCAAACCTACAATGAGCAGTTCTTC.

V gene TRBV5-6 combines with J gene TRBJ1-3; D ambiguous. Germline CDR1 and CDR2: SGHDT and YYEEEE. Trimming pared 4 bases from V and 0 bases from J, leaving 14 bases between. CDR3 length: 16 amino acids. CDR3 nucleotide sequence: TGTGCCAGCAGCCCGGAATGGAGGAGCTCTGGAAACACCATATATTTT. This sequence encodes CASSPEWRSSGNTIYF.

The rearrangement joins TRBV29-1 to TRBJ2-3, with D unresolved. CDR3 size: 11 residues. The V end lost 8 bases, the J end lost 5 bases, and 11 bases lay between the germline ends. CDR1 and CDR2 (germline): SQVTM, ANQGSEA. The CDR3 DNA follows: TGCAGCTTCCGCCAAGGAGATACGCAGTATTTT. This sequence encodes CSFRQGDTQYF.